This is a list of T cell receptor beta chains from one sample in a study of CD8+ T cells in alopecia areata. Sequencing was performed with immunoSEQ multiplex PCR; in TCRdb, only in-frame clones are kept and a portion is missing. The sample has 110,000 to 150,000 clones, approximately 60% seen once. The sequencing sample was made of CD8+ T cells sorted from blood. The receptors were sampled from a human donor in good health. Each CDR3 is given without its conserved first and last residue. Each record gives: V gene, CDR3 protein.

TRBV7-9	ASSLVGLNGELF
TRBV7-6	ASSLAPPLAATDTQY
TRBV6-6	ASSPGTEAF
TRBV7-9	ASSLGGGDQPQH
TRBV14	ASSQRPGLAGDTQY
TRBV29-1	SVPGISGTQY
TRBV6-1	ASLEAGVSYEQY
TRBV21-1	ASSSRGFDGYT
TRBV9	ASSVAGGVYGYT
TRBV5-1	ASSLAAGGSYEQY
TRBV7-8	ASSPASNQPQH
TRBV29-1	SAVPGGLNTGELF
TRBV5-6	ASSSLAGVGEQF
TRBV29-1	SVIWSGRPLSEQF
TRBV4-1	ASSQHAMSNQPQH
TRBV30	AWRAGQGAYEQY
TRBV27	ASSLSPDRVGETQY
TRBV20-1	SASVGPDKF
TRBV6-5	ASSYSASPLAGEQY
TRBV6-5	ASSSQPGGVYGYT
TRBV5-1	ASSLAQGAYEQY
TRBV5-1	ASSLMAGSNQPQH
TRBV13	ASSLVADKLQTQY
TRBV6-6	ASSYSWLEETQY
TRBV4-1	ASSQPGLAGYEQF
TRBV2	ALDVGADTQY
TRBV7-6	ASSLGSGRGVDEQF
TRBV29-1	SVPGTAHEQY
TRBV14	ASSQAGPGDRGWT
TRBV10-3	AISGGVYTGELF
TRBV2	ASRTSGWSDTQY
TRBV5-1	ASSFPAPGAQETQY
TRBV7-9	ASSLGQSDYGYT
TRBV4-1	ASSQDWTSGSHNEQF
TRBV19	ASSMVGRYSYEQY
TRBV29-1	SVARENTGELF
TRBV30	AWTGTMLYEQY
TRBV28	ASSFRAAEAF
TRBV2	ASSPSGRPSYEQY
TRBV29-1	SVETGNYGYT
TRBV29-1	SVPRGGDYGYT
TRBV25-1	ASSPGQGPYEQY
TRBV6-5	ASSYSAGGSYEQY
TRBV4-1	ASSLGTGGSNQPQH
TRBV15	ATSRASGVQETQY
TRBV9	ASSVAPSGGDTQY
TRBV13	ASSLGLRGVQETQY
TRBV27	ASSFLGGTNSYEQY
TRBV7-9	ASSYLTDTQY
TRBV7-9	ASSLGKETQY
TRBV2	ASSPRGSSYEQY
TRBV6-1	ASSTEGLQKTQY
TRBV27	ASSWGGRETQY
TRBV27	ASSDRGHYNEQF
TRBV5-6	ASSLTVLMNTEAF